A selection of T cell receptor beta chains follows, all from one sample in a study of blood T cell repertoires in COVID-19. The table came from immunoSEQ multiplex PCR; TCRdb's copy has only in-frame clones and leaves some out. The sample carries a few hundred thousand clones, 70% to 90% recorded once. The specimen was PBMCs or T cells enriched from blood (not recorded which). The receptors originated from a woman aged 45-65 years with acute COVID-19. Both conserved end residues are part of each CDR3. A D gene is named only where the DNA matches it firmly. Size values are once, few and many counts, or a class for expanded clones, and some rows have none.

cdr3_length: 15
d_call: -
clone_size: -
v_call: TRBV27
j_call: TRBJ2-5
cdr3_aa: CASSLRVRGQETQYF
cdr3_nt: TGTGCCAGCAGTTTAAGGGTCAGGGGACAAGAGACCCAGTACTTC

cdr3_length: 14
d_call: TRBD1
clone_size: -
v_call: TRBV27
j_call: TRBJ1-5
cdr3_aa: CASSYDRGSQPQHF
cdr3_nt: TGTGCCAGCAGTTATGACAGGGGGTCACAGCCCCAGCATTTT

cdr3_length: 16
d_call: -
clone_size: -
v_call: TRBV30
j_call: TRBJ1-5
cdr3_aa: CAWSVGRGASNQPQHF
cdr3_nt: TGTGCCTGGAGTGTAGGCAGGGGAGCTAGCAATCAGCCCCAGCATTTT

cdr3_length: 13
d_call: TRBD2
clone_size: -
v_call: TRBV7-2
j_call: TRBJ2-1
cdr3_aa: CASSLQRGGEQFF
cdr3_nt: TGTGCCAGCAGCTTACAGCGGGGGGGTGAGCAGTTCTTC

cdr3_length: 13
d_call: -
clone_size: -
v_call: TRBV7-2
j_call: TRBJ2-3
cdr3_aa: CASSLAAGDTQYF
cdr3_nt: TGTGCCAGCAGCTTAGCTGCGGGGGATACGCAGTATTTT

cdr3_length: 15
d_call: -
clone_size: -
v_call: TRBV9
j_call: TRBJ2-1
cdr3_aa: CASSLLAPPKDEQFF
cdr3_nt: TGTGCCAGCAGCCTTCTAGCCCCCCCCAAGGATGAGCAGTTCTTC

cdr3_length: 12
d_call: -
clone_size: few
v_call: TRBV12-3/TRBV12-4
j_call: TRBJ1-1
cdr3_aa: CASSLVGLEAFF
cdr3_nt: TGTGCCAGCAGTTTGGTCGGTTTAGAAGCTTTCTTT

cdr3_length: 14
d_call: -
clone_size: -
v_call: TRBV19
j_call: TRBJ2-7
cdr3_aa: CASSVSIQGYEQYF
cdr3_nt: TGTGCCAGTAGTGTCTCCATCCAGGGTTACGAGCAGTACTTC

cdr3_length: 16
d_call: TRBD1
clone_size: -
v_call: TRBV28
j_call: TRBJ1-5
cdr3_aa: CASSRSGTGNHQPQHF
cdr3_nt: TGTGCCAGCAGCCGGTCCGGGACAGGGAACCATCAGCCCCAGCATTTT

cdr3_length: 16
d_call: -
clone_size: -
v_call: TRBV9
j_call: TRBJ2-5
cdr3_aa: CASSVGGGMLIETQYF
cdr3_nt: TGTGCCAGCAGCGTAGGGGGCGGGATGCTGATAGAGACCCAGTACTTC

cdr3_length: 16
d_call: -
clone_size: -
v_call: TRBV10-3
j_call: TRBJ1-5
cdr3_aa: CAIRKEGSLSNQPQHF
cdr3_nt: TGTGCCATCAGGAAGGAGGGGTCCCTTAGCAATCAGCCCCAGCATTTT

cdr3_length: 16
d_call: TRBD2
clone_size: -
v_call: TRBV27
j_call: TRBJ2-2
cdr3_aa: CASSPRLAGGPGELFF
cdr3_nt: TGTGCCAGCAGTCCTAGACTAGCGGGAGGGCCCGGGGAGCTGTTTTTT

cdr3_length: 18
d_call: TRBD1
clone_size: -
v_call: TRBV7-9
j_call: TRBJ1-2
cdr3_aa: CASSTDVGQGAFNYGYTF
cdr3_nt: TGTGCCAGCAGCACCGACGTGGGACAGGGGGCATTTAACTATGGCTACACCTTC

cdr3_length: 14
d_call: -
clone_size: -
v_call: TRBV18
j_call: TRBJ1-2
cdr3_aa: CASSPSASNYGYTF
cdr3_nt: TGTGCCAGCTCACCATCTGCCAGTAACTATGGCTACACCTTC

cdr3_length: 18
d_call: -
clone_size: -
v_call: TRBV14
j_call: TRBJ1-5
cdr3_aa: CASTSRKSEVYSNQPQHF
cdr3_nt: TGTGCCAGCACCTCAAGGAAGTCGGAGGTCTATAGCAATCAGCCCCAGCATTTT

cdr3_length: 14
d_call: TRBD2
clone_size: -
v_call: TRBV19
j_call: TRBJ2-3
cdr3_aa: CASSRGLAVTTQYF
cdr3_nt: TGTGCCAGTAGTAGGGGACTAGCGGTGACTACGCAGTATTTT

cdr3_length: 18
d_call: -
clone_size: -
v_call: TRBV12-5
j_call: TRBJ2-1
cdr3_aa: CASGLGLLELFSYNEQFF
cdr3_nt: TGTGCTAGTGGTTTGGGCCTACTCGAACTATTCTCCTACAATGAGCAGTTCTTC

cdr3_length: 13
d_call: TRBD1
clone_size: -
v_call: TRBV10-3
j_call: TRBJ1-1
cdr3_aa: CAIRGQMNTEAFF
cdr3_nt: TGTGCCATCAGGGGACAGATGAACACTGAAGCTTTCTTT

cdr3_length: 13
d_call: -
clone_size: -
v_call: TRBV28
j_call: TRBJ2-3
cdr3_aa: CASNLQGADTQYF
cdr3_nt: TGTGCCAGCAATTTACAGGGTGCAGATACGCAGTATTTT

cdr3_length: 11
d_call: -
clone_size: -
v_call: TRBV10-2
j_call: TRBJ2-1
cdr3_aa: CASSDLAIQFF
cdr3_nt: TGCGCCAGCAGTGACCTCGCTATTCAGTTCTTC

cdr3_length: 16
d_call: TRBD1
clone_size: -
v_call: TRBV5-4
j_call: TRBJ2-5
cdr3_aa: CATSSSPGGYLGTQYF
cdr3_nt: TGTGCCACCAGCAGCTCCCCAGGGGGCTATTTAGGGACTCAGTACTTC

cdr3_length: 15
d_call: TRBD1
clone_size: -
v_call: TRBV6-5
j_call: TRBJ1-1
cdr3_aa: CASSYSRQGDTEAFF
cdr3_nt: TGTGCCAGCAGTTACTCGCGGCAGGGGGACACTGAAGCTTTCTTT

cdr3_length: 14
d_call: -
clone_size: -
v_call: TRBV30
j_call: TRBJ2-7
cdr3_aa: CAWSIGQGLYEQYF
cdr3_nt: TGTGCCTGGAGTATAGGACAAGGGCTCTACGAGCAGTACTTC